This is a list of T cell receptor beta chains from one sample in a study of identical twins. TCRdb analysed the 5' RACE reads with MiXCR anew, one entry per CDR3 protein. The sample yields a few hundred thousand distinct CDR3 sequences, 13% to 15% seen once. This sample also belongs to another study, concerning yellow fever vaccine responses in identical twins.

Sequencing was done on a sample of CD4+ T cells sorted from blood. These receptors all come from a woman aged 18-29 years in good health. CDR3s include the opening cysteine and the closing phenylalanine or tryptophan.

cdr3_aa v_call
CATSDLPLTGSYNEQFF TRBV24-1
CASSFQGLGTDTQYF TRBV7-3
CASSAAILRDTEAFF TRBV28
CASNPRGDNSYEQYF TRBV7-8
CASSLVVGTEAFF TRBV5-1
CASSLGGGPSTYEQYF TRBV5-1
CSAKPPSGATYEQYF TRBV20-1
CASSIVLRGRVNQPQHF TRBV19
CASSVGGAKNIQYF TRBV9
CASSSGGGIWELFF TRBV27